This T cell receptor (beta chain) stems from a study of T cell changes during pregnancy in multiple sclerosis. The data were produced by immunoSEQ multiplex PCR, yet TCRdb's version contains in-frame clones alone and is incomplete. This sample has about 94,000 clones; roughly 94% occur once, and the top ten carry roughly 0.81%. Germline V CDR1 and CDR2: SNHLY, FYNNEI. This CDR3 comprises 13 residues. Between the trimmed V and J ends, which lost 4 bases and 7 bases, there was a span of 13 bases. There are a few counts of this clone. The sequence was obtained from a female donor with multiple sclerosis, enrolled in a pregnancy study. The V and J genes are TRBV2 and TRBJ1-2; D call uncertain. Sequences were derived from peripheral blood, sampled in the third trimester of pregnancy. CDR3: CASSVRGGLGYTF. The CDR3 DNA reads as TGTGCCAGCAGTGTGCGGGGAGGGCTTGGCTACACCTTC.